One and the same sample provided the 31 T cell receptor beta chains below, sequenced in a study of blood T cell repertoires in COVID-19 (dated by TCRdb to 2019 to 2021). Library preparation was by the immunoSEQ multiplex PCR assay. Here the immuneACCESS table is served through TCRdb, limited to in-frame sequences with V and J called. Missing clones are a known gap in these copies; in checked studies unresolved V genes cover under half, and the rest lacks a known reason. This sample holds 72,000 or so clones; roughly 86% were observed only once. The top ten clones comprise around 13% of the sample. Sequencing input: peripheral blood. The receptors stem from a woman in her fifties or sixties with acute or convalescent COVID-19.

This chain links TRBV7-8 with TRBJ1-1; 8 nucleotides line up with TRBD1. V shed 3 bases, J shed 4 bases, and the junction held 7 bases outside the gene matches. This CDR3 contains 15 residues. From germline, CDR1 is SGHVS and CDR2 FQNEAQ. The CDR3 loop reads CASSLTGDGGTEAFF. The CDR3 region has the DNA TGTGCCAGCAGCTTGACAGGGGATGGGGGCACTGAAGCTTTCTTT.

The gene calls are TRBV28 and TRBJ2-7; 8 bases align to TRBD2. V lost 5 bases, J lost 2 bases, and 8 bases stayed unmatched. In germline, CDR1 is MDHEN, CDR2 SYDVKM. The CDR3 extends over 15 amino acids. CDR3 bases: TGTGCCAGCAGTACTCCCGGGACTAGTACCTACGAGCAGTACTTC. It translates to CASSTPGTSTYEQYF.

The chain is built from TRBV20-1 and TRBJ2-1, with TRBD2 matching 15 bases. Germline V lookup: CDR1 DFQATT, CDR2 SNEGSKA (reference sequence). The CDR3 has 17 residues. The trim removed 3 bases at V and 3 bases at J, leaving 6 bases unmatched. The CDR3: CSASIGTSGGHYNEQFF. The CDR3 bases are TGCAGTGCTAGTATCGGGACTAGCGGGGGGCACTACAATGAGCAGTTCTTC.

The rearrangement links TRBV7-2 to TRBJ2-3; TRBD2 agrees at 8 bases. The CDR3 runs to 15 residues. The V segment lost 1 base and the J segment 2 bases; nucleotides outside the gene matches: 2. The germline CDR1 and CDR2 sequences are SGHTA and FQGNSA. This CDR3 is CASSLEAGDTDTQYF. The DNA for the CDR3 is TGTGCCAGCAGCTTAGAAGCGGGGGACACAGATACGCAGTATTTT.

The genes are TRBV7-9 and TRBJ2-1, with a possible D match to TRBD1 (5 bases). The V gene's germline CDR1 is SEHNR and CDR2 FQNEAQ (reference sequence). Trimming took 1 base from V and 1 from J, leaving 8 bases between them. The CDR3 length is 15 residues. As DNA, the CDR3 is TGTGCCAGCAGCTTAGGGACATTTTCCTACAATGAGCAGTTCTTC. This gives the protein CASSLGTFSYNEQFF.

The J gene is TRBJ2-5, the V gene TRBV7-9; 7 bases match TRBD1. Germline CDR1 and CDR2: SEHNR and FQNEAQ (reference sequence). This CDR3 has 12 residues. V trimming: 10 bases; J trimming: 2 bases; junction bases outside the gene matches: 4. The CDR3 here is CATDRLQETQYF. The CDR3, as DNA: TGTGCCACGGACAGGCTTCAAGAGACCCAGTACTTC.

The V call is TRBV25-1, the J call TRBJ1-6, with 8 bases matching TRBD1. V shed 4 bases, J shed 9 bases, and the junction held 14 bases outside the gene matches. This CDR3 has 17 amino acids. Germline V gene lookup returns CDR1 MGHDK and CDR2 SYGVNS. The CDR3 sequence: CASSGAGRGQGTSPLHF. The CDR3 region has the DNA TGTGCCAGCAGTGGAGCCGGGAGAGGACAGGGCACTTCACCCCTCCACTTT.

V is TRBV5-1 and J is TRBJ1-3; the D is unclear. The length of the CDR3 is 16 residues. V gave up 4 bases and J gave up 0 bases, with 14 bases separating them. CDR1 SGHRS and CDR2 YFSETQ come from the germline V gene. CDR3 sequence (DNA): TGCGCCAGCAGCATTGGAACGGGGAGCTCTGGAAACACCATATATTTT. Protein product: CASSIGTGSSGNTIYF.

This chain joins TRBV7-2 and TRBJ1-5; 8 bases fit TRBD1. The V segment lost 8 bases and the J segment 8 bases; nucleotides outside the gene matches: 8. The CDR3 is 13 residues long. Germline-derived CDR1 and CDR2 are SGHTA and FQGNSA. CDR3 region: CASSGQGMEPQHF. The CDR3 region has the DNA TGTGCCAGCTCCGGACAGGGCATGGAGCCCCAGCATTTT. The variable domain in full, completed from reference TRBV7-2 and TRBJ1-5, reads GAGVSQSPSNKVTEKGKDVELRCDPISGHTALYWYRQSLGQGLEFLIYFQGNSAPDKSGLPSDRFSAERTGGSVSTLTIQRTQQEDSAVYLCASSGQGMEPQHFGDGTRLSIL.

J is TRBJ1-4 and V is TRBV18; D is unresolved. This CDR3 is built from 14 residues. Germline-derived CDR1 and CDR2 are KGHSH and LQKENI. Trimming left V 2 bases short and J 0 bases short, with 4 bases between. The CDR3 DNA is TGTGCCAGCTCACCATCGTCAACTAATGAAAAACTGTTTTTT. It yields the protein CASSPSSTNEKLFF. Variable domain in full (rest from reference TRBV18 and TRBJ1-4): NAGVMQNPRHLVRRRGQEARLRCSPMKGHSHVYWYRQLPEEGLKFMVYLQKENIIDESGMPKERFSAEFPKEGPSILRIQQVVRGDSAAYFCASSPSSTNEKLFFGSGTQLSVL.

The chain carries TRBV5-4 and TRBJ2-5, with D possibly TRBD2 on 6 matching bases. V dropped 5 bases and J dropped 1 base, with 12 bases sitting between them. This CDR3 comprises 14 residues. Germline CDR1 and CDR2: SGHNT and YYREEE (reference sequence). CDR3 sequence: CASRLTTSQETQYF. In nucleotides, the CDR3 is TGTGCCAGCAGGTTGACGACTAGCCAAGAGACCCAGTACTTC.

This chain joins TRBV18 and TRBJ1-1; no clear D. The germline CDR1 and CDR2 sequences are KGHSH and LQKENI. The CDR3 sequence is 14 residues long. Trimming shortened V by 8 bases and J by 0 bases, and 13 bases separated the two germline ends. The CDR3 loop is CASGIGGMNTEAFF. Here the CDR3 DNA reads TGTGCCAGCGGTATTGGCGGTATGAACACTGAAGCTTTCTTT.

The chain links TRBV28 to TRBJ2-3; 9 bases line up with TRBD1. V gave up 5 bases and J gave up 4 bases; unmatched junction bases: 10. This CDR3 contains 16 residues. Per the germline V gene, CDR1 is MDHEN and CDR2 is SYDVKM. The CDR3 bases are TGTGCCAGCAGTGAGGACAGGGGAGCTGGCCCAGATACGCAGTATTTT. Translated, it gives CASSEDRGAGPDTQYF.

The chain links TRBV9 to TRBJ1-6; D is uncertain. The ends were cut back, 4 bases at V and 7 bases at J, with 9 bases in the middle. CDR3 length equals 13 residues. Germline-derived CDR1 and CDR2 are SGDLS and YYNGEE. The CDR3 nucleotides read TGTGCCAGCAGCCCCGCCGGGAATTCACCCCTCCACTTT. This encodes CASSPAGNSPLHF.

The chain couples TRBV25-1 to TRBJ1-2; tentative D call: TRBD1 (6 bases). This CDR3 has 12 amino acids. V was cut by 4 bases and J by 9 bases, with 12 bases left in between. Germline assignment: CDR1 MGHDK and CDR2 SYGVNS. The chain's CDR3 is CASSAQGIRYTF. For the CDR3, the DNA is TGTGCCAGCAGTGCCCAGGGGATTCGCTACACCTTC.

This clone showed up just a few times. The rearrangement links TRBV11-2 to TRBJ2-7; 8 bases align to TRBD1. Germline V gene data show CDR1 as SGHAT and CDR2 as FQNNGV. Trimming cost V 6 bases and J 3 bases; bases outside gene matches: 10. The CDR3 has 15 amino acids. In nucleotides, the CDR3 is TGTGCCAGCAGTTATAACAGGGGGTCTGGCTACGAGCAGTACTTC. It is translated as CASSYNRGSGYEQYF.

This chain uses TRBV19 with TRBJ2-1; 8 positions match TRBD2. V lost 4 bases and J lost 5; bases outside the gene matches: 13. This CDR3 is built from 17 residues. The germline V gene encodes CDR1 LNHDA and CDR2 SQIVND (reference sequence). The CDR3 DNA reads as TGTGCCAGTAGTAGATATCGGGGAGCGGGGGACCACAATGAGCAGTTCTTC. Protein sequence: CASSRYRGAGDHNEQFF.

The gene calls are TRBV7-3 and TRBJ2-2; maybe TRBD1 (5 bases). The length of the CDR3 is 13 residues. Germline CDR1 is SGHTA and CDR2 is FQGTGA. The V end lost 5 bases, the J end lost 5 bases, and 9 bases lay between the germline ends. The CDR3 DNA reads TGTGCCAGCAGCCGAAAGGGGACCGGGGAGCTGTTTTTT. The encoded protein is CASSRKGTGELFF.

The V gene is TRBV3-1 (or the pseudogene TRBV3-2), the J gene TRBJ2-7, with a weak D call TRBD1 (5 bases). Trimming removed 8 bases from V and 3 bases from J, with 14 bases in between. This CDR3 is built from 13 residues. CDR1 is LGHDT and CDR2 is YNNKEL in the germline V gene (reference sequence). Here the CDR3 DNA reads TGTGCCAGCTCCACAGGAAGCTACTACGAGCAGTACTTC. This gives the protein CASSTGSYYEQYF.

This sequence joins TRBV11-3 and TRBJ2-3; no reliable D call. Germline V gives CDR1 SGHNT, CDR2 YENEEA. V gave up 5 bases and J gave up 6 bases, with 12 bases separating them. CDR3 length: 13 amino acids. The chain's CDR3 is CASSRNDGDTQYF. The CDR3, as DNA: TGTGCCAGCAGCCGCAACGACGGGGATACGCAGTATTTT.

A few counts support this clone. CDR3 in amino acids: CASSSGMSDRVHEQYF. CDR3 nucleotide sequence: TGCGCCAGCAGCTCCGGCATGTCCGACAGGGTCCACGAGCAGTACTTC. The chain has TRBV5-1 and TRBJ2-7; 7 positions agree with TRBD1. The CDR3 contains 16 residues. The germline gives CDR1 SGHRS, CDR2 YFSETQ. Trimming removed 3 bases from V and 5 bases from J; junction bases left unmatched: 14.

This sequence joins TRBV27 and TRBJ1-5, with 12 bases fitting TRBD1. Looked up from germline, CDR1 is MNHEY and CDR2 is SMNVEV (reference sequence). With V trimmed by 5 bases and J by 0 bases, 5 bases remained unmatched. The length of the CDR3 is 17 residues. The CDR3 region has the DNA TGTGCCAGCAGTCCGGGACAGGGGGCGGGTAGCAATCAGCCCCAGCATTTT. It specifies CASSPGQGAGSNQPQHF.

In its sample, this clone was seen once. This chain connects TRBV6-1 to TRBJ1-6, with 9 bases identical to TRBD1. This CDR3 comprises 17 residues. From germline, CDR1 is MNHNS and CDR2 SASEGT. V was pared by 3 bases and J by 3 bases, with 6 bases of the junction left unmatched. The CDR3 DNA is TGTGCCAGCAGTGATAAGACAGGGGGTATCTATAATTCACCCCTCCACTTT. It codes for CASSDKTGGIYNSPLHF.

The V gene is TRBV2, the J gene TRBJ2-7; D is ambiguous. This CDR3 contains 12 residues. Germline CDR1 SNHLY, CDR2 FYNNEI. Trimming stripped 7 bases from V and 3 bases from J, with 10 bases between. CDR3 amino acids: CASTLSLYEQYF. Here the CDR3 DNA reads TGTGCCAGCACGTTGAGCCTCTACGAGCAGTACTTC.

The V and J genes are TRBV9 and TRBJ1-4, with D hard to call. Trimming removed 3 bases from V and 3 bases from J, with 9 bases in between. CDR3 size: 14 residues. Germline CDR1 is SGDLS and CDR2 is YYNGEE. As DNA, the CDR3 is TGTGCCAGCAGCGCTAAGTTGTCTAATGAAAAACTGTTTTTT. Its protein product is CASSAKLSNEKLFF.

This chain links TRBV4-2 with TRBJ2-7; 8 nucleotides align to TRBD2. The CDR3 extends over 16 amino acids. From germline, CDR1 is LGHNA and CDR2 YNFKEQ. Unmatched junction bases numbered 12, after V lost 3 bases and J lost 5 bases. CDR3 amino acids: CASSQSAVAGTNEQYF. In nucleotides, the CDR3 is TGTGCCAGCAGCCAGTCGGCGGTAGCGGGGACGAACGAGCAGTACTTC.

The chain joins TRBV15 to TRBJ2-5; D perhaps matches TRBD2 (5 bases). CDR3 length equals 14 residues. Germline V CDR1 and CDR2: LNHNV, YYDKDF (reference sequence). V lost 0 bases and J lost 3, with 8 bases in between. This chain's CDR3 is CATSRDGGKETQYF. The DNA for the CDR3 is TGTGCCACCAGCAGAGATGGAGGAAAAGAGACCCAGTACTTC.

The rearrangement links TRBV3-1 (or the pseudogene TRBV3-2) to TRBJ1-2, with D tentatively TRBD1 (6 bases). The germline V gene has CDR1 LGHDT and CDR2 YNNKEL (reference sequence). Deletions cut 1 base from V and 2 bases from J, with 14 bases between. CDR3 length equals 16 residues. The CDR3 spells CASSQASRGLNYGYTF. The CDR3 DNA sequence: TGTGCCAGCAGCCAAGCTTCCAGGGGTTTGAACTATGGCTACACCTTC.

J is TRBJ1-6 and V is TRBV3-1 (or the pseudogene TRBV3-2); D unclear. This CDR3 spans 12 amino acids. Per germline, CDR1 LGHDT and CDR2 YNNKEL (reference sequence). V was shortened by 0 bases and J by 10 bases, with 4 bases between the two germline ends. CDR3: CASSQDGSPLHF. As DNA, the CDR3 is TGTGCCAGCAGCCAAGACGGGTCACCCCTCCACTTT.

The V and J genes are TRBV27 and TRBJ2-5; 9 nucleotides line up with TRBD1. J lost 1 base, V lost 4 bases, and 7 bases had no gene match. The CDR3 extends over 16 amino acids. Germline values: CDR1 MNHEY, CDR2 SMNVEV (reference sequence). The CDR3: CASSSMDRGLQETQYF. Written as DNA, the CDR3 is TGTGCCAGCAGTTCGATGGACAGGGGCCTCCAAGAGACCCAGTACTTC.

The chain combines TRBV19 with TRBJ2-1; D is possibly TRBD1 (6 bases). Germline V gene data show CDR1 as LNHDA and CDR2 as SQIVND (reference sequence). The CDR3 sequence is 15 residues long. V lost 10 bases to trimming and J lost 0 bases, with 16 bases between them. The CDR3 loop is CATNRDMSSYNEQFF. Here the CDR3 DNA reads TGTGCCACCAACCGGGACATGAGCTCCTACAATGAGCAGTTCTTC.